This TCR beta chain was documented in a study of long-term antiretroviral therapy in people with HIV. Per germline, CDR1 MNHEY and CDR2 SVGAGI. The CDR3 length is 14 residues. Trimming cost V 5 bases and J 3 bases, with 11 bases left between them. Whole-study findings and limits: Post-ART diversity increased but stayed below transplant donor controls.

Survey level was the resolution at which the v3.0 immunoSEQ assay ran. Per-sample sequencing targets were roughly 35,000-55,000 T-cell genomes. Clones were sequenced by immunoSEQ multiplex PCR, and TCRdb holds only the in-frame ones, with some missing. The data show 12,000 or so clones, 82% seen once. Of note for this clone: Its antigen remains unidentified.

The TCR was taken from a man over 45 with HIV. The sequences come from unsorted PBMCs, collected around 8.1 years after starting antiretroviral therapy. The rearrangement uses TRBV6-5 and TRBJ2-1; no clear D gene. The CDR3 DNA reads TGTGCCAGCAGTCCCCAGACACACTACAATGAGCAGTTCTTC. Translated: CASSPQTHYNEQFF.